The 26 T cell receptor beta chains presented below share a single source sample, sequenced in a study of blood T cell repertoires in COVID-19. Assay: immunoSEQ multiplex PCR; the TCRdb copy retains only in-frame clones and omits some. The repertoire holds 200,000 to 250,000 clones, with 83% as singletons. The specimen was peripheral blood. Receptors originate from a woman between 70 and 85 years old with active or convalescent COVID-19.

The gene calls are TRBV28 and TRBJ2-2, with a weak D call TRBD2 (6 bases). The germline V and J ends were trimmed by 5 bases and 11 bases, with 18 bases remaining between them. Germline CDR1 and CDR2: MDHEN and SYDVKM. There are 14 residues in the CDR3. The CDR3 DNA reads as TGTGCCAGCAGTCGGAGGGGTGGGGTAGGAGAGCTGTTTTTT. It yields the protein CASSRRGGVGELFF.

The CDR3 DNA is TGTGCCAGCTCACCGACTAGCCGCAGCACAGATACGCAGTATTTT. This encodes CASSPTSRSTDTQYF. J is TRBJ2-3 and V is TRBV18, with 7 bases identical to TRBD2. The CDR3 is 15 residues long. Germline CDR1 is KGHSH and CDR2 is LQKENI. With V trimmed by 3 bases and J by 0 bases, 3 bases remained unmatched.

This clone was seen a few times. CDR3 amino acids: CASSGGLAPIYNEQFF. The CDR3 nucleotides read TGCGCCAGCAGCGGAGGACTAGCGCCAATCTACAATGAGCAGTTCTTC. This rearrangement joins TRBV5-1 to TRBJ2-1; TRBD2 matches 9 bases. The length of the CDR3 is 16 residues. CDR1 and CDR2 (germline): SGHRS, YFSETQ. J was trimmed by 3 bases and V by 4 bases; bases with no gene match: 8. Full variable domain (outside the CDR3, taken from reference TRBV5-1 and TRBJ2-1): KAGVTQTPRYLIKTRGQQVTLSCSPISGHRSVSWYQQTPGQGLQFLFEYFSETQRNKGNFPGRFSGRQFSNSRSEMNVSTLELGDSALYLCASSGGLAPIYNEQFFGPGTRLTVL.

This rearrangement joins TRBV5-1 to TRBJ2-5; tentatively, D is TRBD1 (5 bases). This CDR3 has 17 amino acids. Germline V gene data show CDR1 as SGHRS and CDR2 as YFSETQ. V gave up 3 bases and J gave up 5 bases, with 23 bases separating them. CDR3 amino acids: CASSSQPGIWVQETQYF. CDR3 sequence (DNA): TGCGCCAGCAGCTCCCAACCAGGGATCTGGGTCCAGGAGACCCAGTACTTC.

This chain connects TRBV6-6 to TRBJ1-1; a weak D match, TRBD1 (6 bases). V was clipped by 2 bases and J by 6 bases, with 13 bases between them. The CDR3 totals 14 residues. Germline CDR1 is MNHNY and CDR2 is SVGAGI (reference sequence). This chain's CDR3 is CASSYPTGSSEAFF. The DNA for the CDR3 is TGTGCCAGCAGTTACCCCACAGGGAGCTCTGAAGCTTTCTTT.

The CDR3 protein is CASSRLGRFETQYF. The CDR3 DNA follows: TGTGCCAGCAGTCGCCTGGGGCGGTTTGAGACCCAGTACTTC. The V and J genes are TRBV27 and TRBJ2-5; perhaps TRBD1 as D (5 bases). Trimming took off 5 bases at V and 5 bases at J, with 15 bases between the two ends. In germline, CDR1 is MNHEY, CDR2 SMNVEV (reference sequence). This CDR3 contains 14 residues.

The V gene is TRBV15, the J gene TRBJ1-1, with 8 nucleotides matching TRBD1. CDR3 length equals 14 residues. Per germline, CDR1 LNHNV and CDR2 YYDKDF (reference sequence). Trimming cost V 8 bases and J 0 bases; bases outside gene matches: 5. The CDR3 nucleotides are TGTGCCACCTCCGACAGGGGCCTGAACACTGAAGCTTTCTTT. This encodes CATSDRGLNTEAFF.

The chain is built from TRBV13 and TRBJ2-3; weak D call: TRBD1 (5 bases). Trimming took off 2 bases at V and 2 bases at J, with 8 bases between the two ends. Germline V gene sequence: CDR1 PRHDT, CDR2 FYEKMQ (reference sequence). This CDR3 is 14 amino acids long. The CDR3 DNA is TGTGCCAGCAGCTTACGCAGGGACACAGATACGCAGTATTTT. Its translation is CASSLRRDTDTQYF.

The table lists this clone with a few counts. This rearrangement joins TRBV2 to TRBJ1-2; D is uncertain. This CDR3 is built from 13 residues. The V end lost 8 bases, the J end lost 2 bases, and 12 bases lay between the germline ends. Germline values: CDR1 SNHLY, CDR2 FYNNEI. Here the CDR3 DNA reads TGTGCCAGCGGAAGACTGGCCAACTATGGCTACACCTTC. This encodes CASGRLANYGYTF.

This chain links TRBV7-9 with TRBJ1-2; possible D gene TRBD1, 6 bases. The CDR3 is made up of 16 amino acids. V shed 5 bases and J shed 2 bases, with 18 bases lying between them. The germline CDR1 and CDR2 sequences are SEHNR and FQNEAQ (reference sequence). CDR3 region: CASSVGDRQANYGYTF. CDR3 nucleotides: TGTGCCAGCAGCGTAGGGGACCGACAGGCCAACTATGGCTACACCTTC.

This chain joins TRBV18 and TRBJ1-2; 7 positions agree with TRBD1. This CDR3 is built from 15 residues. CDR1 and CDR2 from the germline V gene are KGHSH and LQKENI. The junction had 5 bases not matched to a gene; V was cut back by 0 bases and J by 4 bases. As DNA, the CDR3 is TGTGCCAGCTCACCACCGACAGGGCCGGGCTATGGCTACACCTTC. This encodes CASSPPTGPGYGYTF. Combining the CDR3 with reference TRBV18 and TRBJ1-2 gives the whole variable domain NAGVMQNPRHLVRRRGQEARLRCSPMKGHSHVYWYRQLPEEGLKFMVYLQKENIIDESGMPKERFSAEFPKEGPSILRIQQVVRGDSAAYFCASSPPTGPGYGYTFGSGTRLTVV.

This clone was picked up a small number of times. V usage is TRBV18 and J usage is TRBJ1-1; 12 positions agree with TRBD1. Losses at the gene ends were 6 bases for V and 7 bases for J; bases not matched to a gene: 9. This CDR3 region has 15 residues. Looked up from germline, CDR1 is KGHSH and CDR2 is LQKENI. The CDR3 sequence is CASSAIRDRGHEAFF. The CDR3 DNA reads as TGTGCCAGCTCGGCAATCCGGGACAGGGGGCATGAAGCTTTCTTT.

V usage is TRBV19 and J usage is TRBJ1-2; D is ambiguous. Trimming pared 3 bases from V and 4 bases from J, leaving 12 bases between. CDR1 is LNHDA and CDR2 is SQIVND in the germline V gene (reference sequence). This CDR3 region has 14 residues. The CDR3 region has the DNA TGTGCCAGTAGTATTGGCGGGCGGTTCTATGGCTACACCTTC. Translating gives CASSIGGRFYGYTF. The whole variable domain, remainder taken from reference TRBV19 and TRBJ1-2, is DGGITQSPKYLFRKEGQNVTLSCEQNLNHDAMYWYRQDPGQGLRLIYYSQIVNDFQKGDIAEGYSVSREKKESFPLTVTSAQKNPTAFYLCASSIGGRFYGYTFGSGTRLTVV.

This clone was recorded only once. CDR3 amino acids: CASSIGGTTLRSEQYF. The CDR3 nucleotides read TGTGCCAGTAGTATTGGGGGGACCACCCTCCGGAGCGAGCAGTACTTC. The J gene is TRBJ2-7, the V gene TRBV19; D is possibly TRBD2 (6 bases). The V end was cut by 3 bases, the J end by 6 bases, with 21 bases between. The length of the CDR3 is 16 residues. Germline CDR1 LNHDA, CDR2 SQIVND (reference sequence). The full variable domain, rest sourced from reference TRBV19 and TRBJ2-7, is DGGITQSPKYLFRKEGQNVTLSCEQNLNHDAMYWYRQDPGQGLRLIYYSQIVNDFQKGDIAEGYSVSREKKESFPLTVTSAQKNPTAFYLCASSIGGTTLRSEQYFGPGTRLTVT.

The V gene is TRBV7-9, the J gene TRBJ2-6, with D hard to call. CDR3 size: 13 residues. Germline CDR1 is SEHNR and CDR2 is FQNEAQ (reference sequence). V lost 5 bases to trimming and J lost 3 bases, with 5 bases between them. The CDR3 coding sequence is TGTGCCAGCAGCCCCGGTGGGGCCAACGTCCTGACTTTC. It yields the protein CASSPGGANVLTF.

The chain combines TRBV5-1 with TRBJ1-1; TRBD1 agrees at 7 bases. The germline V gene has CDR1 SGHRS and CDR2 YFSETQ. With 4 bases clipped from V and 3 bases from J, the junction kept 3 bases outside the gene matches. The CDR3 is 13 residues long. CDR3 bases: TGCGCCAGCAGCAGGGGGCGAGACACTGAAGCTTTCTTT. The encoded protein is CASSRGRDTEAFF.

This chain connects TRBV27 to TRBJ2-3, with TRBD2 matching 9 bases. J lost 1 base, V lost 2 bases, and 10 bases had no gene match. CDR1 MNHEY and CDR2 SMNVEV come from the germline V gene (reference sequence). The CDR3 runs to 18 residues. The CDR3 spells CASSLSLGGGDRTDTQYF. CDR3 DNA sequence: TGTGCCAGCAGTTTAAGTCTCGGCGGGGGGGACCGCACAGATACGCAGTATTTT.

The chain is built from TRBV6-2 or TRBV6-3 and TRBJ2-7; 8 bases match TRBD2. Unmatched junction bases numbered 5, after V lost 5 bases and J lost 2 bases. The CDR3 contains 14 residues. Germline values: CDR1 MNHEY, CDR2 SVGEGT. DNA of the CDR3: TGTGCCAGCAGTAGATTAGCGGGACCCTACGAGCAGTACTTC. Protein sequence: CASSRLAGPYEQYF.

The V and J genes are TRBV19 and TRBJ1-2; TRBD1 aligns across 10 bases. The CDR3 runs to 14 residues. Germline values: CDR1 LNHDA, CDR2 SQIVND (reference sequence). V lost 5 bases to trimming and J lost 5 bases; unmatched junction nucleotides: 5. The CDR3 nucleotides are TGTGCCAGTAGTGTCGGGGACAGGGGATATGGCTACACCTTC. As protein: CASSVGDRGYGYTF.

The CDR3 DNA follows: TGCGCCAGCAGCTGGGACACGACTAGCGGGACGTCGCTGTACGAGCAGTACTTC. Its translation is CASSWDTTSGTSLYEQYF. This sequence joins TRBV5-1 and TRBJ2-7; TRBD2 matches at 11 bases. The V and J ends lost 3 bases and 4 bases, in that order; junction bases with no gene match: 15. The CDR3 loop spans 18 amino acids. Germline assignment: CDR1 SGHRS and CDR2 YFSETQ.

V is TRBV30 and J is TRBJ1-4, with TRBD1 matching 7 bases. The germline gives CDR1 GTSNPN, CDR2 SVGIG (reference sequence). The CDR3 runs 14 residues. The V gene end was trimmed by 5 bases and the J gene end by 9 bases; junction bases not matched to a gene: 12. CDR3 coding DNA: TGTGCCTGGTCCCCGGGACAGCGCTACCAAAAACTGTTTTTT. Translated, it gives CAWSPGQRYQKLFF.

The CDR3 DNA reads TGTGCCAGCAGCTTACGGACTAGCGGAGGATACAATGAGCAGTTCTTC. Amino acids: CASSLRTSGGYNEQFF. The chain is built from TRBV5-4 and TRBJ2-1; 10 bases fit TRBD2. The CDR3 consists of 16 residues. Germline V lookup: CDR1 SGHNT, CDR2 YYREEE (reference sequence). Losses at the gene ends were 2 bases for V and 4 bases for J; bases not matched to a gene: 6.

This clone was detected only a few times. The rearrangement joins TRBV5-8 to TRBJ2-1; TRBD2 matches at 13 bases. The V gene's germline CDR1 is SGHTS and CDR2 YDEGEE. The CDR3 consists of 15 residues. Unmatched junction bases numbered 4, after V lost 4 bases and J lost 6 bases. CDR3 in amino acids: CASSAGTSGTNEQFF. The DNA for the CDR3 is TGTGCCAGCAGCGCCGGGACTAGCGGGACCAATGAGCAGTTCTTC.

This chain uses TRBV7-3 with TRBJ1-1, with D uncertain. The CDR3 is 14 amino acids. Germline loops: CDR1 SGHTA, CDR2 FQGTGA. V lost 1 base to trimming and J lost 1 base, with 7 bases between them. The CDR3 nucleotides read TGTGCCAGCAGCTTAAATGGGCCGAACACTGAAGCTTTCTTT. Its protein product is CASSLNGPNTEAFF.

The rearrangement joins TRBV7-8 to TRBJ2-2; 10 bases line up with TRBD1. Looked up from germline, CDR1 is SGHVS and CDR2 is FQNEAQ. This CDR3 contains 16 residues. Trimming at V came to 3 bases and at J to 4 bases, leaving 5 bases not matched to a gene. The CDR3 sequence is CASSLDRGIGTGELFF. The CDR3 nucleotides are TGTGCCAGCAGCTTGGACAGGGGGATTGGCACCGGGGAGCTGTTTTTT. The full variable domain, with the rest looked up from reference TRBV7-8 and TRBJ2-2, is GAGVSQSPRYKVAKRGQDVALRCDPISGHVSLFWYQQALGQGPEFLTYFQNEAQLDKSGLPSDRFFAERPEGSVSTLKIQRTQQEDSAVYLCASSLDRGIGTGELFFGEGSRLTVL.

The CDR3: CAIRDSTGALNEKLFF. CDR3 DNA sequence: TGTGCCATCAGGGACTCTACAGGGGCTTTAAATGAAAAACTGTTTTTT. This chain joins TRBV10-3 and TRBJ1-4; 7 bases are shared with TRBD1. Trimming cost V 6 bases and J 5 bases; bases outside gene matches: 12. The CDR3 covers 16 residues. Per the germline V gene, CDR1 is ENHRY and CDR2 is SYGVKD.